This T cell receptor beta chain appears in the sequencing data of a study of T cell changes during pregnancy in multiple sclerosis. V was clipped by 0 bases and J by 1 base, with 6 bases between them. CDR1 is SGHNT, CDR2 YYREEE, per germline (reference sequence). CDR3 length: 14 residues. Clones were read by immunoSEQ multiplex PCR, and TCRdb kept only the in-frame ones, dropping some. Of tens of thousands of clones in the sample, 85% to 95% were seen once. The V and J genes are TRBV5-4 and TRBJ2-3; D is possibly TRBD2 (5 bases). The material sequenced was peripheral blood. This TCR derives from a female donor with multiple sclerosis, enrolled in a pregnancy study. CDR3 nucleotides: TGTGCCAGCAGCTTGGGTAGCGGCACAGATACGCAGTATTTT. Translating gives CASSLGSGTDTQYF.